This is a list of T cell receptor beta chains from one sample in a study of cytomegalovirus exposure and HLA in healthy donors. Libraries were prepared by immunoSEQ multiplex PCR; TCRdb keeps only in-frame clonotypes and omits some of them. Here the sample spans some 88,000 clones, 96% being singletons. Sequencing input: PBMCs. Receptors were obtained from a man younger than 30 in good health and CMV-seronegative. CDR3s include the opening cysteine and the closing phenylalanine or tryptophan. D genes are given only for firm matches. Not every row has a clone size; where given, it reads once, few, many or a size class.

>NA|TRBV6-6|TRBJ1-5|TRBD1
TGTGCCAGCAGTCGCTCACAGGGGTATGATCAGCCCCAGCATTTT
CASSRSQGYDQPQHF
>NA|TRBV19|TRBJ1-5|TRBD1
TGTGCCAGTAGTATTCGACAGGGGGCCACGAGCAATCAGCCCCAGCATTTT
CASSIRQGATSNQPQHF
>NA|TRBV15|TRBJ2-3|TRBD2
TGTGCCACCAGCAGAGAGGCGGGAGGCGCAGATACGCAGTATTTT
CATSREAGGADTQYF
>NA|TRBV9|TRBJ2-7|NA
TGTGCCAGCAGCGTAGACGGAGGGGAGGTCTACGAGCAGTACTTC
CASSVDGGEVYEQYF
>NA|TRBV7-9|TRBJ2-3|TRBD2
TGTGCCAGCAGCTTATTTCGGACTAGCGGGGCTACAGATACGCAGTATTTT
CASSLFRTSGATDTQYF
>NA|TRBV5-5|TRBJ1-1|TRBD1
TGTGCCAGTCGGGGACAGGGAATGAACACTGAAGCTTTCTTT
CASRGQGMNTEAFF
>NA|TRBV6-6|TRBJ1-5|NA
TGTGCCAGCAGTTACGATCAGGGTGGTCAGCCCCAGCATTTT
CASSYDQGGQPQHF
>NA|TRBV13|TRBJ1-2|NA
TGTGCCAGCAGCTTAATGGGGGGTGACTATGGCTACACCTTC
CASSLMGGDYGYTF
>NA|TRBV27|TRBJ2-1|NA
TGTGCCAGCAGTCAACCGCACAGGGATGAGCAGTTCTTC
CASSQPHRDEQFF
>NA|TRBV6-1|TRBJ1-1|TRBD1
TGTGCCAGCAACCAACCCGGGACAGTGAACACTGAAGCTTTCTTT
CASNQPGTVNTEAFF
>NA|TRBV10-2|TRBJ2-2|TRBD2
TGCGCCAGCAGTGAAGCGGGAGACACCGGGGAGCTGTTTTTT
CASSEAGDTGELFF
>NA|TRBV11-1|TRBJ2-1|NA
TGTGCCAGCAGCTCCCGTAGCTCCTACAATGAGCAGTTCTTC
CASSSRSSYNEQFF
>once|TRBV6-5|TRBJ2-7|TRBD1
TGTGCCAGCAGTTACGGCAGGGGGCCCTACGAGCAGTACTTC
CASSYGRGPYEQYF
>NA|TRBV5-1|TRBJ2-1|NA
TGCGCCAGCAGCTTGGCTCCGATAAACAACAATGAGCAGTTCTTC
CASSLAPINNNEQFF
>few|TRBV30|TRBJ2-1|NA
TGTGCCTGGAGTGTGGGCATCTCCTACAATGAGCAGTTCTTC
CAWSVGISYNEQFF
>NA|TRBV10-1|TRBJ2-7|TRBD2
TGCGCCAGCAGTGAGTCCCCTAGCGGGATTTACGAGCAGTACTTC
CASSESPSGIYEQYF
>NA|TRBV28|TRBJ2-3|TRBD2
TGTGCCAGCGGGGCTAGCGGAGGCCCTACGCAGTATTTT
CASGASGGPTQYF
>NA|TRBV7-2|TRBJ2-2|TRBD2
TGTGCCAGCAGCTCATTAGTGGGACTACCTTCTGGGGAGCTGTTTTTT
CASSSLVGLPSGELFF
>NA|TRBV27|TRBJ2-3|NA
TGTGCCAGCAGCCGCGCACTAGCCTTAGATACGCAGTATTTT
CASSRALALDTQYF
>NA|TRBV5-4|TRBJ2-7|TRBD1
TGTGCCAGCAGCTTGGGCCAGGGGGTTCTCTACGAGCAGTACTTC
CASSLGQGVLYEQYF
>NA|TRBV14|TRBJ2-5|NA
TGTGCCAGCAGCCCCGAGGCGGGGATAGAGACCCAGTACTTC
CASSPEAGIETQYF
>NA|TRBV5-1|TRBJ2-2|NA
TGCGCCAGCGGAGACACAACATTAACGGGGACCGGGGAGCTGTTTTTT
CASGDTTLTGTGELFF
>NA|TRBV27|TRBJ1-1|NA
TGTGCCAGCAGTTTAGAGAGTCACTCTGAAGCTTTCTTT
CASSLESHSEAFF
>once|TRBV7-9|TRBJ2-1|TRBD1
TGTGCCAGCAGCTTAAGGGACAGTTACAATGAGCAGTTCTTC
CASSLRDSYNEQFF
>NA|TRBV7-3|TRBJ2-2|NA
TGTGCCAGCAGTCTAGCCGGCGGGGAGCTGTTTTTT
CASSLAGGELFF
>once|TRBV25-1|TRBJ1-2|NA
TGTGCCAGCAGTGACAGGGAAGTATATGGCTACACCTTC
CASSDREVYGYTF
>NA|TRBV28|TRBJ1-1|TRBD1
TGTGCCAGCAGTTCGGGACAGCCGAACACTGAAGCTTTCTTT
CASSSGQPNTEAFF
>NA|TRBV2|TRBJ1-4|TRBD1
TGTGCCAGCAAAGTGACAGGGGGCGCGGAACTGGAAAAACTGTTTTTT
CASKVTGGAELEKLFF
>NA|TRBV15|TRBJ1-4|NA
TGTGCCACCAGCAGAGACAGGGAATCTGAAAAACTGTTTTTT
CATSRDRESEKLFF
>NA|TRBV6-5|TRBJ1-5|NA
TGTGCCAGCAGTTACGCAACAACTAGGGATCAGCCCCAGCATTTT
CASSYATTRDQPQHF
>NA|TRBV5-1|TRBJ1-5|NA
TGCGCCAGCAGCTTGGGACAGTATAGCAATCAGCCCCAGCATTTT
CASSLGQYSNQPQHF
>NA|TRBV28|TRBJ2-7|NA
TGTGCCACCAACGTTATGAGCTCCTACGAGCAGTACTTC
CATNVMSSYEQYF
>NA|TRBV15|TRBJ2-3|TRBD2
TGTGCCACCAGCCCTGGGACTAGCGGAACAGATACGCAGTATTTT
CATSPGTSGTDTQYF
>NA|TRBV5-6|TRBJ1-5|NA
TGTGCCAGCAGCAGAGTGTCGGCAGACCTAGACAATCAGCCCCAGCATTTT
CASSRVSADLDNQPQHF
>NA|TRBV28|TRBJ2-5|TRBD1
TGTGCCAGCAGTCTACATACTTCGACAGGGCATATGGCCCAGTACTTC
CASSLHTSTGHMAQYF
>NA|TRBV7-9|TRBJ2-2|TRBD1
TGTGCCAGCAGCTCTCAGGGGGCGAGGACCGGGGAGCTGTTTTTT
CASSSQGARTGELFF
>NA|TRBV4-1|TRBJ2-7|TRBD2
TGCGCCAGCAGCCTAGCGGGGGACTACGAGCAGTACTTC
CASSLAGDYEQYF
>once|TRBV27|TRBJ1-5|NA
TGTGCCAGCAGTTTACACTATAGCAATCAGCCCCAGCATTTT
CASSLHYSNQPQHF
>NA|TRBV7-9|TRBJ1-2|TRBD1
TGTGCCAGCAGCTACGGGACAGGGGTTTCAGATGGCTACACCTTC
CASSYGTGVSDGYTF
>NA|TRBV28|TRBJ2-7|TRBD1
TGTGCCAGCAGTCCCCTATTTGGACAGGACTACGAGCAGTACTTC
CASSPLFGQDYEQYF
>NA|TRBV28|TRBJ2-3|NA
TGTGCCAGCGTCCCTCGAGTCACAGATACGCAGTATTTT
CASVPRVTDTQYF
>NA|TRBV2|TRBJ2-4|TRBD2
TGTGCCAGCAGTGGGGGACTAGCGGGAGGTGGGGTCGTTCACATTCAGTACTTC
CASSGGLAGGGVVHIQYF
>NA|TRBV4-1|TRBJ2-2|NA
TGCGCCAGCAGCCTTGCGGGCACCGGGGAGCTGTTTTTT
CASSLAGTGELFF
>NA|TRBV5-6|TRBJ2-1|NA
TGTGCCAGCACCGAGACCATGCGGGCCTACAATGAGCAGTTCTTC
CASTETMRAYNEQFF
>NA|TRBV19|TRBJ2-3|TRBD2
TGTGCCAGTAGTATTTCGGGGGGGGCAGGGCCGCTCACAGATACGCAGTATTTT
CASSISGGAGPLTDTQYF
>NA|TRBV5-1|TRBJ2-2|NA
TGCGCCAGCACTCAGGAGGTTTCCGGGGAGCTGTTTTTT
CASTQEVSGELFF
>NA|TRBV7-9|TRBJ2-1|TRBD1
TGTGCCAGCAGCTACCAAACAGGGGCCAATGAGCAGTTCTTC
CASSYQTGANEQFF
>NA|TRBV6-5|TRBJ2-3|NA
TGTGCCAGCAGTTACAGCGCCCCAGATACGCAGTATTTT
CASSYSAPDTQYF
>NA|TRBV19|TRBJ2-1|TRBD2
TGTGCCAGTAGTATATCGACTAGCGGGAGTGACTACAATGAGCAGTTCTTC
CASSISTSGSDYNEQFF
>NA|TRBV6-5|TRBJ1-4|NA
TGTGCCAGCAGTTACTCGGACAGCACTAATGAAAAACTGTTTTTT
CASSYSDSTNEKLFF
>NA|TRBV6-5|TRBJ2-5|NA
TGTGCCAGCAGTCTGCAGGGCCCGACAGGAGAGACCCAGTACTTC
CASSLQGPTGETQYF
>NA|TRBV28|TRBJ2-2|NA
TGTGCCAGCAGATCAGGGGTCGGAGTCGGGGAGCTGTTTTTT
CASRSGVGVGELFF
>NA|TRBV9|TRBJ1-3|NA
TGTGCCAGCAGCGGTCGTGGCGGCGCTGGAAACACCATATATTTT
CASSGRGGAGNTIYF
>NA|TRBV18|TRBJ1-5|TRBD1
TGTGCCAGCTCAGCGGGACAGGCTATGAGGGGCAATCAGCCCCAGCATTTT
CASSAGQAMRGNQPQHF
>NA|TRBV2|TRBJ2-2|NA
TGTGCCAGCAGAGCTACGAACACCGGGGAGCTGTTTTTT
CASRATNTGELFF
>NA|TRBV30|TRBJ1-3|TRBD1
TGTGCCTGGAGTACCCGACAGGGACCTGGAAACACCATATATTTT
CAWSTRQGPGNTIYF
>NA|TRBV10-1|TRBJ2-1|NA
TGCGCCAGCAGTGAGTCGGGCAGGCCTTATGAGCAGTTCTTC
CASSESGRPYEQFF
>NA|TRBV23-1|TRBJ1-5|NA
TGCGCCAGCAGTCGCACGGGTGACAATCAGCCCCAGCATTTT
CASSRTGDNQPQHF
>NA|TRBV4-1|TRBJ2-7|NA
TGCGCCAGCAGCCCTACTTGGGGCGGAACCTCGCAGTACGAGCAGTACTTC
CASSPTWGGTSQYEQYF